Presented here are 27 T cell receptor beta chains from one specimen sequenced in a study of immune cell composition in non-small cell lung cancer. Using immunoSEQ multiplex PCR, the repertoire was profiled, and TCRdb retains in-frame clones only, with some absent. Among 4,000 to 5,000 clones, approximately 71% were seen once, and the ten largest hold 8.8%. Normal lung was sampled as far from the tumour as possible, at least 3 cm. The source material was non-adjacent lung tissue. Receptors were obtained from a human donor with non-small cell lung cancer.

This clone was detected only once. The rearrangement uses TRBV27 and TRBJ2-3; possibly TRBD1 for D (5 bases). The V end lost 2 bases, the J end lost 9 bases, and 12 bases lay between the germline ends. CDR3 length: 13 residues. From germline, CDR1 is MNHEY and CDR2 SMNVEV (reference sequence). CDR3 nucleotides: TGTGCCAGCAGTTTAACAGGTTCAAAGACGCAGTATTTT. This sequence encodes CASSLTGSKTQYF.

The J gene is TRBJ2-2, the V gene TRBV28; D gene uncertain. This CDR3 region has 15 residues. V was pared by 1 base and J by 1 base, with 7 bases between. CDR1 is MDHEN and CDR2 is SYDVKM in the germline V gene. CDR3 coding DNA: TGTGCCAGCAGTTTATCTGGGGTGAACACCGGGGAGCTGTTTTTT. Amino acids: CASSLSGVNTGELFF. Combining the CDR3 with reference TRBV28 and TRBJ2-2 gives the whole variable domain DVKVTQSSRYLVKRTGEKVFLECVQDMDHENMFWYRQDPGLGLRLIYFSYDVKMKEKGDIPEGYSVSREKKERFSLILESASTNQTSMYLCASSLSGVNTGELFFGEGSRLTVL.

The chain recombines TRBV6-5 with TRBJ1-2, with D unclear. CDR1 is MNHEY, CDR2 SVGAGI, per germline. The CDR3 covers 15 residues. The V end was cut by 7 bases, the J end by 2 bases, with 17 bases between. CDR3 bases: TGTGCCAGCACGACGTCACGGCTATTCAACTATGGCTACACCTTC. This codes for CASTTSRLFNYGYTF.

The rearrangement links TRBV19 to TRBJ1-2; 10 bases map to TRBD1. V lost 5 bases to trimming and J lost 0 bases; unmatched junction nucleotides: 6. CDR3 size: 16 residues. Germline V gives CDR1 LNHDA, CDR2 SQIVND (reference sequence). CDR3: CASSSRDRGANYGYTF. The CDR3 DNA reads as TGTGCCAGTAGTTCCCGGGACAGGGGAGCTAACTATGGCTACACCTTC.

This clone has a single count. This sequence joins TRBV4-2 and TRBJ2-5; no clear D. V was cut by 0 bases and J by 5 bases, with 7 bases left in between. Germline CDR1 reads LGHNA; CDR2 reads YNFKEQ. This CDR3 has 13 residues. The CDR3 DNA follows: TGTGCCAGCAGCCAAGAAGCTAGGGAGACCCAGTACTTC. This translates into CASSQEARETQYF.

The table lists this clone with a few counts. The genes are TRBV11-3 and TRBJ1-2; possible D gene TRBD1, 5 bases. The germline V and J ends were trimmed by 5 bases and 4 bases, with 8 bases remaining between them. The germline CDR1 and CDR2 sequences are SGHNT and YENEEA. This CDR3 contains 12 residues. The CDR3 loop reads CASSVGTYGYTF. CDR3 coding DNA: TGTGCCAGCAGCGTCGGGACCTATGGCTACACCTTC.

The V gene is TRBV5-8, the J gene TRBJ1-5; D not certain. CDR1 and CDR2 from the germline V gene are SGHTS and YDEGEE. The CDR3 length is 14 residues. Trimming removed 0 bases from V and 7 bases from J, with 11 bases in between. The CDR3 spells CASSLGPLVQPQHF. The CDR3 nucleotides are TGTGCCAGCAGCTTGGGACCGCTCGTGCAGCCCCAGCATTTT.

The chain is built from TRBV19 and TRBJ2-7; maybe TRBD2 (6 bases). CDR1 and CDR2 from the germline V gene are LNHDA and SQIVND (reference sequence). Trimming took 5 bases from V and 6 from J, leaving 14 bases between them. The CDR3 runs 13 residues. The CDR3 here is CASSVREAGEQYF. The CDR3 DNA reads TGTGCCAGTAGTGTCCGGGAAGCGGGCGAGCAGTACTTC.

This clone was seen a handful of times. The chain employs TRBV29-1 and TRBJ2-1; D not certain. Germline loops: CDR1 SQVTM, CDR2 ANQGSEA. Between the trimmed V and J ends, which lost 4 bases and 6 bases, there was a span of 13 bases. The CDR3 is made up of 13 amino acids. The CDR3 DNA follows: TGCAGCGTTGGAAGAGGATCCAGCAATGAGCAGTTCTTC. Protein product: CSVGRGSSNEQFF.

This chain joins TRBV5-1 and TRBJ1-3, with D possibly being TRBD1 (5 bases). V was clipped by 0 bases and J by 0 bases, with 10 bases between them. Germline V gene data show CDR1 as SGHRS and CDR2 as YFSETQ. There are 16 residues in the CDR3. The CDR3 spells CASSLDGTSSGNTIYF. The CDR3 DNA reads as TGCGCCAGCAGCTTGGATGGGACGAGCTCTGGAAACACCATATATTTT.

The chain has TRBV25-1 and TRBJ1-1, with D unresolved. Trimming stripped 4 bases from V and 2 bases from J, with 8 bases between. This CDR3 comprises 13 residues. Germline V gene lookup returns CDR1 MGHDK and CDR2 SYGVNS. CDR3 DNA: TGTGCCAGCAGTGTGGGCAGAAACACTGAAGCTTTCTTT. Translated: CASSVGRNTEAFF.

V is TRBV5-1 and J is TRBJ2-7; 12 bases fit TRBD1. Germline values: CDR1 SGHRS, CDR2 YFSETQ. The trim removed 3 bases at V and 8 bases at J, leaving 3 bases unmatched. This CDR3 has 13 amino acids. The CDR3 is CASSWGQGAQQYF. CDR3 DNA: TGCGCCAGCAGCTGGGGACAGGGGGCCCAGCAGTACTTC.

This chain joins TRBV6-1 and TRBJ1-2; 9 nucleotides match TRBD1. V lost 2 bases and J lost 4; bases outside the gene matches: 5. Germline values: CDR1 MNHNS, CDR2 SASEGT. The length of the CDR3 is 15 residues. The CDR3 region has the DNA TGTGCCAGCAGTGAATCCGGGACAGGGATCTATGGCTACACCTTC. Its translation is CASSESGTGIYGYTF.

The chain recombines TRBV5-8 with TRBJ2-5; 7 bases are a match to TRBD1. This CDR3 has 14 residues. Germline trimming cut 3 bases from V and 1 base from J; bases unmatched to any gene: 3. In germline, CDR1 is SGHTS, CDR2 YDEGEE. The CDR3 coding sequence is TGTGCCAGCAGCTCCGGACAGGCCCAAGAGACCCAGTACTTC. Its translation: CASSSGQAQETQYF.

The gene calls are TRBV2 and TRBJ2-3; weak D call: TRBD1 (6 bases). The germline V and J ends were trimmed by 5 bases and 1 base, with 10 bases remaining between them. Germline V lookup: CDR1 SNHLY, CDR2 FYNNEI. The CDR3 loop spans 14 amino acids. CDR3 DNA: TGTGCCAGCAGTATACAGGGTGGCACAGATACGCAGTATTTT. Translated, it gives CASSIQGGTDTQYF.

The chain combines TRBV7-9 with TRBJ1-4, with a weak D call TRBD1 (5 bases). Trimming took 0 bases from V and 1 from J, leaving 12 bases between them. The germline V gene has CDR1 SEHNR and CDR2 FQNEAQ (reference sequence). This CDR3 comprises 17 residues. DNA of the CDR3: TGTGCCAGCAGCTTAGCTTTTGACAGACTAACTAATGAAAAACTGTTTTTT. Translating gives CASSLAFDRLTNEKLFF.

The DNA for the CDR3 is TGTGCCAGCAGTCCGGGACCAAACACTGAAGCTTTCTTT. Translation gives CASSPGPNTEAFF. The chain combines TRBV2 with TRBJ1-1, with D possibly matching TRBD1 (5 bases). The germline V gene has CDR1 SNHLY and CDR2 FYNNEI. V shed 5 bases and J shed 2 bases, with 9 bases lying between them. The CDR3 extends over 13 amino acids.

V usage is TRBV7-9 and J usage is TRBJ1-6; possibly TRBD1 for D (5 bases). Per germline, CDR1 SEHNR and CDR2 FQNEAQ (reference sequence). Trimming shortened V by 3 bases and J by 3 bases, and 12 bases separated the two germline ends. The CDR3 has 16 amino acids. The CDR3: CASSFGQGFYNSPLHF. The CDR3, as DNA: TGTGCCAGCAGCTTTGGTCAGGGCTTCTATAATTCACCCCTCCACTTT. The whole variable domain, remainder taken from reference TRBV7-9 and TRBJ1-6, is DTGVSQNPRHKITKRGQNVTFRCDPISEHNRLYWYRQTLGQGPEFLTYFQNEAQLEKSRLLSDRFSAERPKGSFSTLEIQRTEQGDSAMYLCASSFGQGFYNSPLHFGNGTRLTVT.

In this sample, this clone turned up a few times. This chain uses TRBV5-1 with TRBJ1-2; unclear D gene. The CDR3 is 13 residues long. CDR1 and CDR2 (germline): SGHRS, YFSETQ. Deletions cut 3 bases from V and 4 bases from J, with 10 bases between. CDR3: CASSSGTSYGYTF. DNA of the CDR3: TGCGCCAGCAGCTCGGGAACTTCCTATGGCTACACCTTC.

The CDR3 bases are TGTGCCAGCCCCTCCGAAGCTTTCTTT. It codes for CASPSEAFF. The V and J genes are TRBV7-4 and TRBJ1-1; D uncertain. This CDR3 is 9 amino acids long. Germline loops: CDR1 SGHVT, CDR2 SQSDAQ. Trimming took 8 bases from V and 8 from J, leaving 6 bases between them.

This clone was seen a few times. This chain links TRBV4-1 with TRBJ1-2; D uncertain. Trimming left V 2 bases short and J 8 bases short, with 12 bases between. The germline CDR1 and CDR2 sequences are MGHRA and YSYEKL. The CDR3 consists of 13 residues. The CDR3 DNA is TGCGCCAGCAGCCAACACCCGGAAGGAGGCTACACCTTC. It is translated as CASSQHPEGGYTF.

The DNA for the CDR3 is TGCGCCAGCAGCTTGGCGGGGGCGGGAGCCAAAAACATTCAGTACTTC. This sequence encodes CASSLAGAGAKNIQYF. The J gene is TRBJ2-4, the V gene TRBV5-1, with D tentatively TRBD1 or TRBD2 (6 bases each). CDR3 length: 16 residues. Trimming shortened V by 0 bases and J by 0 bases, and 10 bases separated the two germline ends. Germline lookup yields CDR1 SGHRS and CDR2 YFSETQ.

This chain joins TRBV7-6 and TRBJ2-1; 12 nucleotides match TRBD2. Losses at the gene ends were 5 bases for V and 9 bases for J; bases not matched to a gene: 8. Germline loops: CDR1 SGHVS, CDR2 FNYEAQ. This CDR3 is built from 15 residues. As DNA, the CDR3 is TGTGCCAGCAGCCAGACTAGCGGGGGATATGGTGAGCAGTTCTTC. As protein: CASSQTSGGYGEQFF.

The V gene is TRBV5-1, the J gene TRBJ1-5, with 9 bases matching TRBD1. CDR1 and CDR2 (germline): SGHRS, YFSETQ. With V trimmed by 3 bases and J by 6 bases, 7 bases remained unmatched. The CDR3 is 15 residues long. The CDR3 reads CASSSGQGGSQPQHF. Here the CDR3 DNA reads TGCGCCAGCAGCTCGGGACAGGGAGGTAGTCAGCCCCAGCATTTT.

The V gene is TRBV6-6, the J gene TRBJ1-6; TRBD1 might be the D (5 bases). Trimming cost V 6 bases and J 10 bases, with 16 bases left between them. CDR1 is MNHNY and CDR2 is SVGAGI in the germline V gene (reference sequence). The CDR3 is 14 amino acids. CDR3 residues: CASSPNGGSSPLHF. The DNA of the CDR3 is TGTGCCAGCAGCCCCAACGGGGGTTCATCACCCCTCCACTTT.

The V and J genes are TRBV7-9 and TRBJ1-1; D remains ambiguous. Per the germline V gene, CDR1 is SEHNR and CDR2 is FQNEAQ (reference sequence). This CDR3 comprises 14 residues. Between the trimmed V and J ends, which lost 6 bases and 3 bases, there was a span of 14 bases. CDR3 DNA: TGTGCCAGCAGTAAGGTGGGGATAGACACTGAAGCTTTCTTT. Protein product: CASSKVGIDTEAFF.

The chain uses TRBV4-1 and TRBJ2-7; a possible D gene is TRBD1 (6 bases). This CDR3 comprises 16 residues. The germline CDR1 and CDR2 sequences are MGHRA and YSYEKL. V lost 4 bases, J lost 0 bases, and 16 bases lay in between. CDR3: CASSRLTGQFSYEQYF. The CDR3 DNA reads TGCGCCAGCAGCCGACTCACAGGACAGTTCTCCTACGAGCAGTACTTC.